These T cell receptor beta chains were read from a single sample in a study of cytomegalovirus exposure and HLA in healthy donors. Produced via immunoSEQ multiplex PCR; TCRdb's table is partial and in-frame only. Here the sample spans 75,000 to 90,000 clones, less than 80% being singletons. The source material was PBMCs. The origin of the receptors is a human donor in good health. Both conserved end residues are part of each CDR3. A D gene is named only where the DNA matches it firmly. Not all rows give a size; the values are once, few, many and, for expanded clones, a class.

V,size,D,J,CDR3,DNA
TRBV6-5,-,-,TRBJ2-2,CASSYRDTGELFF,TGTGCCAGCAGTTACCGGGACACCGGGGAGCTGTTTTTT
TRBV9,-,-,TRBJ2-7,CASSVGGWTESSYEQYF,TGTGCCAGCAGCGTAGGGGGATGGACAGAGAGCTCCTACGAGCAGTACTTC
TRBV7-8,-,-,TRBJ1-2,CASSLERVEGQDGYTF,TGTGCCAGCAGCTTAGAGAGGGTAGAGGGCCAGGATGGCTACACCTTC
TRBV5-6,-,-,TRBJ2-7,CASSLKAQTEQYF,TGTGCCAGCAGCTTGAAGGCACAGACGGAGCAGTACTTC
TRBV7-9,-,-,TRBJ1-6,CASSLGAGGDNSPLHF,TGTGCCAGCAGCTTAGGAGCCGGGGGTGACAATTCACCCCTCCACTTT
TRBV29-1,-,-,TRBJ1-4,CSVSGTNEKLFF,TGCAGCGTGTCCGGGACAAATGAAAAACTGTTTTTT
TRBV2,few,-,TRBJ2-7,CASSEVEERPSSYEQYF,TGTGCCAGCAGTGAAGTAGAAGAGCGTCCGTCCTCCTACGAGCAGTACTTC
TRBV5-1,-,-,TRBJ1-2,CASSFRDTNYGYTF,TGCGCCAGCAGCTTTAGGGACACTAACTATGGCTACACCTTC
TRBV11-2,-,-,TRBJ1-4,CASSLRGLGEKLFF,TGTGCCAGCAGCTTGCGGGGGTTAGGTGAAAAACTGTTTTTT
TRBV29-1,once,-,TRBJ2-7,CSVASGTYEQYF,TGCAGCGTCGCTTCCGGGACATACGAGCAGTACTTC
TRBV6-5,few,-,TRBJ1-1,CASTQREGGNTEAFF,TGTGCCAGCACCCAAAGGGAGGGGGGTAACACTGAAGCTTTCTTT
TRBV27,-,-,TRBJ1-2,CASSNLLEYGYTF,TGTGCCAGCAGTAACCTGTTGGAGTATGGCTACACCTTC
TRBV6-5,-,-,TRBJ1-1,CASSYGAGTEAFF,TGTGCCAGCAGTTACGGAGCGGGAACTGAAGCTTTCTTT
TRBV5-1,few,TRBD1,TRBJ1-4,CASSLGRGPATNEKLFF,TGCGCCAGCAGCTTGGGGAGGGGGCCAGCAACTAATGAAAAACTGTTTTTT
TRBV29-1,-,TRBD1,TRBJ1-4,CSVGQGGNEKLFF,TGCAGCGTTGGACAGGGAGGTAATGAAAAACTGTTTTTT
TRBV10-1,-,-,TRBJ2-7,CASSEQPRGEQYF,TGCGCCAGCAGTGAGCAACCCCGGGGCGAGCAGTACTTC
TRBV6-5,once,-,TRBJ1-2,CASSYSPRERGYTF,TGTGCCAGCAGTTACTCGCCACGGGAAAGGGGCTACACCTTC
TRBV6-5,once,-,TRBJ1-6,CASKEQDGGPLHF,TGTGCCAGTAAGGAACAGGACGGTGGACCCCTCCACTTT
TRBV7-2,-,TRBD1,TRBJ2-2,CASGGQRLIGAGELFF,TGTGCCAGCGGGGGACAGCGCCTCATTGGAGCCGGGGAGCTGTTTTTT
TRBV5-1,few,TRBD2,TRBJ2-7,CASTFGSGGWYEQYF,TGCGCCAGCACCTTCGGTAGCGGGGGCTGGTACGAGCAGTACTTC
TRBV27,-,-,TRBJ1-2,CASKENRDSYGYPF,TGTGCCAGCAAAGAGAACAGGGATAGCTATGGCTACCCCTTC
TRBV5-1,-,TRBD2,TRBJ2-3,CASSSGGAIDTQYF,TGCGCCAGCAGCAGCGGGGGGGCCATCGATACGCAGTATTTT
TRBV20-1,-,-,TRBJ1-2,CSARNYGYTF,TGCAGTGCCAGGAACTATGGCTACACCTTC
TRBV5-4,-,-,TRBJ2-1,CASSLGRLDSEQFF,TGTGCCAGCAGCTTGGGACGGCTAGATAGTGAGCAGTTCTTC
TRBV4-1,-,-,TRBJ1-4,CASSLKSLNEKLFF,TGCGCCAGCAGCCTTAAGAGTCTAAATGAAAAACTGTTTTTT
TRBV6-5,-,-,TRBJ1-1,CASSSYRQDLNTEAFF,TGTGCCAGCAGTTCTTATCGACAGGATTTGAACACTGAAGCTTTCTTT
TRBV10-3,-,TRBD2,TRBJ2-3,CAIGGDQADTQYF,TGTGCCATCGGGGGGGACCAGGCCGATACGCAGTATTTT
TRBV4-1,-,TRBD1,TRBJ2-1,CASSQGQGALNEQFF,TGCGCCAGCAGCCAAGGACAGGGGGCTCTCAATGAGCAGTTCTTC
TRBV19,-,TRBD1,TRBJ1-4,CASSPRTGGNEKLFF,TGTGCCAGTAGCCCCCGGACAGGGGGAAATGAAAAACTGTTTTTT
TRBV10-3,once,TRBD2,TRBJ2-2,CAINRLAGTGELFF,TGTGCCATCAACAGACTAGCGGGCACCGGGGAGCTGTTTTTT
TRBV10-3,-,-,TRBJ2-3,CAIRTGQSTDTQYF,TGTGCCATCAGAACTGGACAGTCCACAGATACGCAGTATTTT
TRBV19,-,TRBD1,TRBJ2-5,CASRGQGIQETQYF,TGTGCCAGTAGGGGACAGGGGATCCAAGAGACCCAGTACTTC
TRBV19,-,-,TRBJ1-5,CASSIKTQARNDQPQHF,TGTGCCAGTAGTATAAAAACACAGGCCCGAAACGATCAGCCCCAGCATTTT
TRBV6-5,once,-,TRBJ2-2,CASSYAGRANTGELFF,TGTGCCAGCAGTTACGCTGGCAGGGCGAACACCGGGGAGCTGTTTTTT
TRBV27,-,-,TRBJ2-1,CASSLSPGFDEQFF,TGTGCCAGCAGTTTATCTCCAGGGTTTGATGAGCAGTTCTTC
TRBV27,-,TRBD1,TRBJ2-7,CASSSRGQGRYEQYF,TGTGCCAGCAGCAGCAGGGGACAGGGGCGCTACGAGCAGTACTTC
TRBV18,-,TRBD2,TRBJ2-1,CASSPGLATYNEQFF,TGTGCCAGCTCACCGGGACTAGCTACCTACAATGAGCAGTTCTTC
TRBV6-6,-,TRBD1,TRBJ2-1,CASSQDRGGDEQFF,TGTGCCAGCAGTCAAGACAGGGGCGGAGATGAGCAGTTCTTC
TRBV11-2,few,TRBD1,TRBJ2-7,CASSQRRGTGDYEQYF,TGTGCCAGCAGCCAACGGAGGGGGACAGGGGACTACGAGCAGTACTTC
TRBV6-1,-,TRBD1,TRBJ2-7,CASSEVTGGLYNYEQYF,TGTGCCAGCAGTGAAGTGACAGGGGGACTCTATAACTACGAGCAGTACTTC
TRBV6-1,-,-,TRBJ1-5,CASSAAGGNQPQHF,TGTGCCAGCAGTGCTGCAGGGGGCAATCAGCCCCAGCATTTT
TRBV30,once,TRBD1,TRBJ1-2,CAWSVQRGTGHF,TGTGCCTGGAGTGTACAAAGGGGGACAGGGCACTTC
TRBV5-8,-,-,TRBJ2-2,CASSHRDFYTGELFF,TGTGCCAGCAGCCACAGGGATTTCTACACCGGGGAGCTGTTTTTT